Each of the 17 T cell receptor beta chains below was sequenced from the same sample in a study of CD8 T cells in ankylosing spondylitis. Overall study results and limits: Blood of patients with ankylosing spondylitis appeared to be characterized by a TCR beta motif of eight highly homologous variants.

TCRdb independently ran MiXCR on the 5' RACE reads; one entry per CDR3 protein. The data contain almost 400,000 distinct CDR3 sequences, about 20% of them singletons. These receptors lack a known antigen. The sample consisted of blood, either unsorted or a sorted T cell fraction (not recorded which). Receptor source: a male donor with ankylosing spondylitis.

Notes on this clonotype: A much bigger clone sits one base away, suggesting this may be a read error. The gene calls are TRBV20-1 and TRBJ2-7, with a possible D match to TRBD2 (6 bases). CDR1 and CDR2 (germline): DFQATT, SNEGSKA (reference sequence). Trimming shortened V by 1 base and J by 5 bases, and 15 bases separated the two germline ends. The CDR3 sequence is 14 residues long. In nucleotides, the CDR3 is TGCAGTGCTAGAGTCCTAGCGTGGTACGACGAGCAGTACTTC. As protein: CSARVLAWYDEQYF.

Points on this clonotype: A junction end diverges from the germline sequence, so it may reflect a read error. The genes are TRBV12-3 or TRBV12-4 and TRBJ2-5; D is ambiguous. The CDR3 length is 13 residues. The CDR3 nucleotides read TGTGACAGCAGTCGAAGGAGACAAGAGACCCAGTACTTC. Protein: CDSSRRRQETQYF.

V and J are TRBV4-1 and TRBJ2-2; no clear D gene. This CDR3 is built from 15 residues. Looked up from germline, CDR1 is MGHRA and CDR2 is YSYEKL. V lost 3 bases to trimming and J lost 6 bases, with 14 bases between them. CDR3 loop: CASSHQARKPGELFF. Here the CDR3 DNA reads TGCGCCAGCAGCCACCAAGCTAGGAAACCCGGGGAGCTGTTTTTT.

This clonotype was counted only a few times. The V gene is TRBV15, the J gene TRBJ2-5; tentative D call: TRBD2 (5 bases). The length of the CDR3 is 17 residues. Germline CDR1 is LNHNV and CDR2 is YYDKDF (reference sequence). The V gene lost 2 bases and the J gene lost 3 bases, with 19 bases spanning the gap. The CDR3 nucleotides are TGTGCCACCAGCAGAACGCCGCCTACTAGATTAGAAGAGACCCAGTACTTC. This translates into CATSRTPPTRLEETQYF.

This clonotype was detected a few times. This chain uses TRBV28 with TRBJ2-7, with 8 bases identical to TRBD2. The length of the CDR3 is 13 residues. With V trimmed by 8 bases and J by 4 bases, 7 bases remained unmatched. CDR1 MDHEN and CDR2 SYDVKM come from the germline V gene. In nucleotides, the CDR3 is TGTGCCAGCGGGAGACTAGCGCCTTACGAGCAGTACTTC. This sequence encodes CASGRLAPYEQYF. Supplemented by reference TRBV28 and TRBJ2-7, the full variable domain reads DVKVTQSSRYLVKRTGEKVFLECVQDMDHENMFWYRQDPGLGLRLIYFSYDVKMKEKGDIPEGYSVSREKKERFSLILESASTNQTSMYLCASGRLAPYEQYFGPGTRLTVT.

The V call is TRBV5-1, the J call TRBJ1-1; D is unresolved. From germline, CDR1 is SGHRS and CDR2 YFSETQ. V lost 0 bases and J lost 3, with 6 bases in between. The CDR3 runs to 13 residues. The DNA for the CDR3 is TGCGCCAGCAGCTTGGTAATCGACACTGAAGCTTTCTTT. Protein sequence: CASSLVIDTEAFF.

This clonotype has more than one count but fewer than ten. The chain has TRBV7-9 and TRBJ2-1, with D perhaps TRBD1 (6 bases). The germline V gene encodes CDR1 SEHNR and CDR2 FQNEAQ (reference sequence). The V and J ends lost 5 bases and 0 bases respectively, with 17 bases between them. The CDR3 contains 17 residues. The CDR3 bases are TGTGCCAGCAGCCAAAGGGGGTGGATAGACTCCTACAATGAGCAGTTCTTC. Amino acid sequence: CASSQRGWIDSYNEQFF.

This clonotype has just a few counts. J is TRBJ2-1 and V is TRBV20-1; 7 positions agree with TRBD1. The V and J ends lost 3 bases and 0 bases, in that order; junction bases with no gene match: 5. The CDR3 is made up of 15 amino acids. Germline CDR1 DFQATT, CDR2 SNEGSKA (reference sequence). The CDR3 sequence: CSASRGRTSYNEQFF. CDR3 in DNA: TGCAGTGCTAGTAGGGGGCGGACCTCCTACAATGAGCAGTTCTTC.

The CDR3: CASSPRPTENIQYF. CDR3 sequence (DNA): TGTGCCAGCAGCCCCCGACCAACCGAAAACATTCAGTACTTC. This rearrangement joins TRBV3-1 to TRBJ2-4; D ambiguous. Germline CDR1 is LGHDT and CDR2 is YNNKEL (reference sequence). This CDR3 is built from 14 residues. V was clipped by 4 bases and J by 5 bases, with 12 bases between them.

The rearrangement joins TRBV5-1 to TRBJ2-7; 8 nucleotides align to TRBD1. Germline V CDR1 and CDR2: SGHRS, YFSETQ. V was pared by 4 bases and J by 2 bases, with 5 bases of the junction left unmatched. This CDR3 contains 14 residues. CDR3 protein: CASSPTGDTYEQYF. Here the CDR3 DNA reads TGCGCCAGCAGCCCGACAGGGGACACCTACGAGCAGTACTTC.

This clonotype is a singleton in its sample. The chain joins TRBV29-1 to TRBJ2-5, with 8 bases fitting TRBD2. This CDR3 is 13 amino acids long. Germline V gene data show CDR1 as SQVTM and CDR2 as ANQGSEA. The junction had 8 bases not matched to a gene; V was cut back by 6 bases and J by 5 bases. The CDR3 DNA follows: TGCAGCGTGTGCCTAGCGGGTGTGGAGACCCAGTACTTC. Protein sequence: CSVCLAGVETQYF.

The V and J genes are TRBV30 and TRBJ2-3, with 9 bases fitting TRBD2. The CDR3 runs to 16 residues. The ends lost 4 bases at V and 2 bases at J; junction bases unmatched: 10. Germline V gives CDR1 GTSNPN, CDR2 SVGIG (reference sequence). CDR3: CAWIAGGPSNTDTQYF. The CDR3 DNA reads as TGTGCCTGGATCGCGGGAGGGCCCTCGAACACAGATACGCAGTATTTT.

This clonotype showed up just a few times. The V and J genes are TRBV20-1 and TRBJ2-1, with 9 nucleotides matching TRBD1. The germline V gene has CDR1 DFQATT and CDR2 SNEGSKA (reference sequence). The V and J ends lost 3 bases and 6 bases, in that order; junction bases with no gene match: 9. The CDR3 totals 15 residues. CDR3 residues: CSASHRDRVFNEQFF. CDR3 coding DNA: TGCAGTGCTAGTCACCGGGACAGGGTCTTCAATGAGCAGTTCTTC.

The rearrangement uses TRBV5-1 and TRBJ2-5; tentatively, D is TRBD1 (6 bases). V was cut by 0 bases and J by 3 bases, with 15 bases left in between. This CDR3 has 16 residues. In germline, CDR1 is SGHRS, CDR2 YFSETQ. CDR3 region: CASSLELAQGEETQYF. DNA of the CDR3: TGCGCCAGCAGCTTGGAGTTGGCACAGGGTGAAGAGACCCAGTACTTC.

The rearrangement joins TRBV29-1 to TRBJ2-2, with TRBD2 matching 7 bases. The germline gives CDR1 SQVTM, CDR2 ANQGSEA. The V and J ends lost 4 bases and 4 bases, in that order; junction bases with no gene match: 12. This CDR3 has 16 residues. The CDR3: CSVGTGREDPTGELFF. The CDR3 nucleotides read TGCAGCGTTGGGACGGGACGGGAGGACCCCACCGGGGAGCTGTTTTTT.

The chain couples TRBV5-1 to TRBJ1-5, with 7 positions matching TRBD1. The CDR3 is made up of 14 amino acids. The junction had 1 base not matched to a gene; V was cut back by 0 bases and J by 4 bases. Germline V gives CDR1 SGHRS, CDR2 YFSETQ. DNA for the CDR3: TGCGCCAGCAGCTTGGGGGACAGAAATCAGCCCCAGCATTTT. Translated: CASSLGDRNQPQHF.

This clonotype was observed a handful of times. V gene TRBV25-1 combines with J gene TRBJ2-3; D may correspond to TRBD1 or TRBD2 (6 bases each). Per germline, CDR1 MGHDK and CDR2 SYGVNS. The V end was cut by 4 bases, the J end by 5 bases, with 10 bases between. This CDR3 comprises 13 residues. CDR3 amino acids: CASSGRGRDTQYF. CDR3 nucleotides: TGTGCCAGCAGTGGGAGGGGGAGAGATACGCAGTATTTT.